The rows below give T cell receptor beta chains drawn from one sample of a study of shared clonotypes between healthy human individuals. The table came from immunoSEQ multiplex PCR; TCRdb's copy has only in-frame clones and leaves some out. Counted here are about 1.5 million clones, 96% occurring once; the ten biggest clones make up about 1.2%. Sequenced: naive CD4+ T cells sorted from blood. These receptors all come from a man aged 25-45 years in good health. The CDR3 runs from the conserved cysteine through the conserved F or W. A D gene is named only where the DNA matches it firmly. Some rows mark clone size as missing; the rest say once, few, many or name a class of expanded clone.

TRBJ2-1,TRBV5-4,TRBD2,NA,CASSLDPGRAVLNEQFF,TGTGCCAGCAGCTTGGACCCCGGGAGGGCCGTCCTCAATGAGCAGTTCTTC
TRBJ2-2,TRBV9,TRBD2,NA,CASQLAGAAGELFF,TGTGCCAGCCAGCTAGCGGGAGCCGCCGGGGAGCTGTTTTTT
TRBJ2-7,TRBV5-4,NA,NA,CASSPVGRQSEQYF,TGTGCCAGCAGCCCGGTCGGCCGCCAATCCGAGCAGTACTTC
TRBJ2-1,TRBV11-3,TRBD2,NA,CASSPHSGSDNEQFF,TGTGCCAGCAGCCCTCATAGCGGGAGCGACAATGAGCAGTTCTTC
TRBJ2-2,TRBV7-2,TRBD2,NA,CASTRAEREGLGGELFF,TGTGCCAGCACCCGGGCCGAGCGGGAGGGCCTGGGCGGGGAGCTGTTTTTT
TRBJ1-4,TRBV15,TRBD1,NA,CATSRTRDRFGEKLFF,TGTGCCACCAGCAGAACTAGGGACAGGTTTGGAGAAAAACTGTTTTTT
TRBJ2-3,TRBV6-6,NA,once,CASSYSRAPQYF,TGTGCCAGCAGTTACTCACGGGCGCCCCAGTATTTT
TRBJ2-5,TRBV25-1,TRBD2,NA,CASSVQREGRETQYF,TGTGCCAGCAGTGTACAGCGGGAGGGGAGAGAGACCCAGTACTTC
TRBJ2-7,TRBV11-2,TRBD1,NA,CASTRGTGVYEQYF,TGTGCCAGCACTAGGGGGACAGGGGTATACGAGCAGTACTTC
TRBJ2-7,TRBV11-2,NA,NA,CASSLPGLLREQYF,TGTGCCAGCAGCTTACCAGGGCTCCTTCGAGAGCAGTACTTC
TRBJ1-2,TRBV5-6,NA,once,CASSPHSNYGYTF,TGTGCCAGCAGCCCTCACAGTAACTATGGCTACACCTTC
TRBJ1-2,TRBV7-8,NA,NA,CASSPGGPPYGYTF,TGTGCCAGCAGCCCCGGGGGGCCGCCCTATGGCTACACCTTC
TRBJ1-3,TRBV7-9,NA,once,CASSLASSPNTIYF,TGTGCCAGCAGCTTAGCTTCCAGTCCGAACACCATATATTTT
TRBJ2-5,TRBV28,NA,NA,CASSSQGYQETQYF,TGTGCCAGCAGTTCCCAGGGGTACCAAGAGACCCAGTACTTC
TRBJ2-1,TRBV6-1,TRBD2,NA,CASRLAGAYNEQFF,TGTGCCAGCAGGCTAGCGGGGGCCTACAATGAGCAGTTCTTC
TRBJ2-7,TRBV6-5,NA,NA,CASRGAGQSDEQYF,TGTGCCAGCAGGGGGGCGGGACAATCGGACGAGCAGTACTTC
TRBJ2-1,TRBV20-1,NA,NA,CSAYKYNEQFF,TGCAGTGCTTATAAGTACAATGAGCAGTTCTTC
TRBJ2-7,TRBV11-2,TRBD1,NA,CASSLGTGEQYF,TGTGCCAGCAGCTTAGGGACAGGCGAGCAGTACTTC
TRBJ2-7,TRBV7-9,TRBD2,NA,CASSVGGGLAGLEQYF,TGTGCCAGCAGCGTGGGGGGCGGACTAGCGGGCCTCGAGCAGTACTTC
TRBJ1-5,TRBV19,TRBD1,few,CASSPGGTQPQHF,TGTGCCAGTAGTCCAGGGGGGACTCAGCCCCAGCATTTT
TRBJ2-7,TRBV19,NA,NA,CASRGGPPTYEQYF,TGTGCCAGTAGGGGGGGACCCCCAACCTACGAGCAGTACTTC
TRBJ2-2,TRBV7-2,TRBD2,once,CASSLSGRAHGELFF,TGTGCCAGCAGCTTGAGCGGGAGGGCACACGGGGAGCTGTTTTTT
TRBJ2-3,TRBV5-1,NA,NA,CASSLEGGDTQYF,TGCGCCAGCAGCTTGGAAGGGGGTGATACGCAGTATTTT
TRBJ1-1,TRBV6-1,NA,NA,CASSAALGRDTEAFF,TGTGCCAGCAGTGCCGCTTTGGGAAGGGACACTGAAGCTTTCTTT
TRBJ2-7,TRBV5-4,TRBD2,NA,CASSPQRGTYEQYF,TGTGCCAGCAGCCCACAGCGGGGCACCTACGAGCAGTACTTC
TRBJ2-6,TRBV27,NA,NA,CASSSNPLTATGANVLTF,TGTGCCAGCAGTTCAAACCCTTTGACAGCGACTGGGGCCAACGTCCTGACTTTC
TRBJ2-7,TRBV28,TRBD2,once,CASSRGGPYEQYF,TGTGCCAGCAGTCGGGGAGGGCCCTACGAGCAGTACTTC
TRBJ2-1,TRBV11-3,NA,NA,CASSRVFPSDEQFF,TGTGCCAGCAGCCGCGTTTTTCCCTCGGATGAGCAGTTCTTC
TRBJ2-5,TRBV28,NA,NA,CASSPDRTGPRETQYF,TGTGCCAGCAGTCCCGACAGGACGGGGCCCCGGGAGACCCAGTACTTC
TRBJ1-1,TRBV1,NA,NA,CTSSQDGDHMLNTEAFF,TGCACCAGCAGCCAAGATGGGGACCACATGTTGAACACTGAAGCTTTCTTT
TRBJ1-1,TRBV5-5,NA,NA,CASSLMSGEAFF,TGTGCCAGCAGCTTGATGTCAGGGGAAGCTTTCTTT
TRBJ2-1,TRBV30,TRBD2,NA,CAGKGWSGGRASGSGEQFF,TGTGCCGGGAAGGGGTGGTCTGGCGGGAGGGCCTCTGGGTCGGGGGAGCAGTTCTTC
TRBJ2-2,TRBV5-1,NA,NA,CASSSQGSGELFF,TGCGCCAGCAGCTCACAGGGTTCCGGGGAGCTGTTTTTT
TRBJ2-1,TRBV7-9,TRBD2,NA,CASSRQLAATSVTYNEQFF,TGTGCCAGCAGCAGACAACTAGCTGCGACTAGCGTAACCTACAATGAGCAGTTCTTC
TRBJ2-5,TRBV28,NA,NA,CASRVREETQYF,TGTGCCAGCAGGGTACGGGAGGAGACCCAGTACTTC
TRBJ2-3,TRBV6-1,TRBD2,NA,CASSEARGLAVSTDTQYF,TGTGCCAGCAGTGAAGCCCGGGGACTAGCGGTGAGCACAGATACGCAGTATTTT
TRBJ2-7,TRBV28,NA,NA,CASTEGRVGEQYF,TGTGCCAGCACGGAGGGCAGGGTGGGAGAGCAGTACTTC
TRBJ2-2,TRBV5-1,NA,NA,CASSLVGNTGELFF,TGCGCCAGCAGCTTAGTGGGGAACACCGGGGAGCTGTTTTTT
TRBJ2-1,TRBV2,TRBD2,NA,CASSEADQYGTPGLATYNEQFF,TGTGCCAGCAGTGAAGCCGATCAATATGGGACTCCGGGACTAGCGACCTACAATGAGCAGTTCTTC
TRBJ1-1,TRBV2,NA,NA,CASSTSGTNTEAFF,TGTGCCAGCAGTACGTCAGGGACTAACACTGAAGCTTTCTTT
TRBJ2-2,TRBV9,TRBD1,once,CASSVADRGTGELFF,TGTGCCAGCAGCGTAGCTGACAGGGGCACCGGGGAGCTGTTTTTT
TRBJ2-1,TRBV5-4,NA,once,CASSLLTANEQFF,TGTGCCAGCAGCTTGCTGACGGCCAATGAGCAGTTCTTC
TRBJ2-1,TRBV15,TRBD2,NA,CATSRRGGNNEQFF,TGTGCCACCAGCCGCCGGGGGGGAAACAATGAGCAGTTCTTC
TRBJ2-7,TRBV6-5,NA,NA,CASSYMGVSYEQYF,TGTGCCAGCAGTTACATGGGAGTCTCTTACGAGCAGTACTTC
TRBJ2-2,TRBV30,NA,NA,CAWSQTGPGELFF,TGTGCCTGGAGTCAGACAGGCCCCGGGGAGCTGTTTTTT
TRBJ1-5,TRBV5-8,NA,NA,CASSSVPGASNQPQHF,TGTGCCAGCAGCTCGGTTCCTGGCGCTAGCAATCAGCCCCAGCATTTT
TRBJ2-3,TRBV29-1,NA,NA,CSVDRVPGGTDTQYF,TGCAGCGTTGACCGGGTCCCTGGGGGCACAGATACGCAGTATTTT
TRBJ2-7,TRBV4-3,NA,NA,CASSQGVVATTYEQYF,TGCGCCAGCAGCCAGGGAGTGGTAGCGACCACCTACGAGCAGTACTTC
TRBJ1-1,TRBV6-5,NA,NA,CASSYTEMNTEAFF,TGTGCCAGCAGTTATACGGAGATGAACACTGAAGCTTTCTTT
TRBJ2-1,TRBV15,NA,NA,CATSREEGVYNEQFF,TGTGCCACCAGCAGAGAGGAGGGGGTCTACAATGAGCAGTTCTTC
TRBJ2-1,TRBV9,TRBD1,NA,CASSVQSNRGTNEQFF,TGTGCCAGCAGCGTCCAAAGTAACAGGGGGACCAATGAGCAGTTCTTC
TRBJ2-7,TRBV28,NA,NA,CASSFPYGLSYEQYF,TGTGCCAGCAGTTTTCCTTATGGATTGTCCTACGAGCAGTACTTC
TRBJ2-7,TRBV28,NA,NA,CASSPSYPSSYEQYF,TGTGCCAGCAGCCCGTCGTACCCGAGCTCCTACGAGCAGTACTTC
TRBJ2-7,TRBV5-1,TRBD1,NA,CASSLAGQGTGEQYF,TGCGCCAGCAGCTTGGCGGGACAGGGGACGGGCGAGCAGTACTTC
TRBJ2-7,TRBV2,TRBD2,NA,CASSEKRGSSYEQYF,TGTGCCAGCAGTGAAAAGCGGGGGAGCTCCTACGAGCAGTACTTC
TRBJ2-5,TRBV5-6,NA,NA,CASSLVDIYQETQYF,TGTGCCAGCAGCTTGGTGGACATTTACCAAGAGACCCAGTACTTC
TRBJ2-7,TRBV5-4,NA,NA,CASTRSGTDGHEQYF,TGTGCCAGCACCCGATCCGGGACGGACGGGCACGAGCAGTACTTC
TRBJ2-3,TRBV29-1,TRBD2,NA,CSAVGLAGISTDTQYF,TGCAGCGCCGTCGGCTTAGCGGGTATTAGCACAGATACGCAGTATTTT
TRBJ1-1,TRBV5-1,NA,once,CASSPGNRRDTEAFF,TGCGCCAGCAGCCCTGGGAACCGTCGCGACACTGAAGCTTTCTTT